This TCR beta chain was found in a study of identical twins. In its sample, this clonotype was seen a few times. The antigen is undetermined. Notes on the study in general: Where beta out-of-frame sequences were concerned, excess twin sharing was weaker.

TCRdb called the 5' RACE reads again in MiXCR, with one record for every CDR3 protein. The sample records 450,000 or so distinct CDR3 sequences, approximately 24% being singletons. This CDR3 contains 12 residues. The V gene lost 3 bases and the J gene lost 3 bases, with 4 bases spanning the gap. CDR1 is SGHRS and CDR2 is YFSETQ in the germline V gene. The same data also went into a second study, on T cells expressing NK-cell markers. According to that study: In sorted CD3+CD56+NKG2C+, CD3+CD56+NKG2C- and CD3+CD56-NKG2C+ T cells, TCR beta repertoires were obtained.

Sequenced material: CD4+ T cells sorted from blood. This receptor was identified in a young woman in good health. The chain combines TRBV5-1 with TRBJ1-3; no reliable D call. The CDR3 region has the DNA TGCGCCAGCAGCTGGGATGGAAACACCATATATTTT. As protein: CASSWDGNTIYF.